The 8 T cell receptor beta chains listed next were all sequenced from one sample in a study of T cells after yellow fever vaccination. TCRdb ran MiXCR on the 5' RACE reads and lists one entry per CDR3 protein. The repertoire consists of about 160,000 distinct CDR3 sequences, with roughly a tenth occurring once and the leading ten covering about a third. The sequencing used CD8+ T cells sorted from PBMCs, collected 45 days after the yellow fever booster vaccination. The receptors here all came from a man younger than 30 who received the YFV17D yellow fever vaccine.

This chain links TRBV20-1 with TRBJ1-1; TRBD1 matches 8 bases. This CDR3 comprises 15 residues. V shed 3 bases and J 5 bases; nucleotides not matched to a gene: 11. The V gene's germline CDR1 is DFQATT and CDR2 SNEGSKA (reference sequence). The CDR3 sequence: CSARVNRQGWTEAFF. Here the CDR3 DNA reads TGCAGTGCTAGGGTGAACCGACAGGGGTGGACTGAAGCTTTCTTT.

The chain has TRBV4-2 and TRBJ1-2, with 7 bases that match TRBD1. The CDR3 consists of 17 residues. Germline loops: CDR1 LGHNA, CDR2 YNFKEQ. Germline trimming cut 1 base from V and 3 bases from J; bases unmatched to any gene: 11. The CDR3 region is CASSQGQGGMGYYGYTF. The CDR3 nucleotides read TGTGCCAGCAGCCAAGGACAGGGAGGCATGGGTTACTATGGCTACACCTTC.

V gene TRBV7-6 combines with J gene TRBJ2-1, with D unresolved. V was cut by 1 base and J by 0 bases, with 7 bases left in between. The V gene's germline CDR1 is SGHVS and CDR2 FNYEAQ. The CDR3 sequence is 15 residues long. In DNA, the CDR3 is TGTGCCAGCAGCTTAGTGGTGAGCTCCTACAATGAGCAGTTCTTC. Translation: CASSLVVSSYNEQFF.

The chain uses TRBV9 and TRBJ2-1; 11 bases agree with TRBD2. The germline CDR1 and CDR2 sequences are SGDLS and YYNGEE. The trim removed 4 bases at V and 5 bases at J, leaving 5 bases unmatched. This CDR3 contains 15 residues. Here the CDR3 DNA reads TGTGCCAGCAGCACCACTAGCGGGGGCCACAATGAGCAGTTCTTC. Protein: CASSTTSGGHNEQFF. The full variable domain, in which reference TRBV9 and TRBJ2-1 provide the parts outside the CDR3, is DSGVTQTPKHLITATGQRVTLRCSPRSGDLSVYWYQQSLDQGLQFLIQYYNGEERAKGNILERFSAQQFPDLHSELNLSSLELGDSALYFCASSTTSGGHNEQFFGPGTRLTVL.

The chain carries TRBV29-1 and TRBJ1-1; D not resolved. The V and J ends lost 5 bases and 1 base respectively, with 2 bases between them. From germline, CDR1 is SQVTM and CDR2 ANQGSEA. CDR3 length equals 10 residues. CDR3 DNA: TGCAGCGTTTGGAACACTGAAGCTTTCTTT. Its translation: CSVWNTEAFF.

This clonotype was found a few times. V usage is TRBV7-3 and J usage is TRBJ2-3; tentative D call: TRBD2 (6 bases). The CDR3 is made up of 17 amino acids. Trimming cost V 6 bases and J 0 bases, with 19 bases left between them. The germline CDR1 and CDR2 sequences are SGHTA and FQGTGA. Here the CDR3 DNA reads TGTGCCAGCAGTCTCGTCCCGGGACGGGGGAGCACAGATACGCAGTATTTT. It specifies CASSLVPGRGSTDTQYF.

CDR3 sequence: CASSLNIYGYTF. The CDR3 DNA follows: TGTGCCAGCAGCTTGAACATCTATGGCTACACCTTC. This chain joins TRBV5-5 and TRBJ1-2; no firm D call. Germline V gives CDR1 SGHKS, CDR2 YYEKEE (reference sequence). The CDR3 runs 12 residues. The V end was cut by 1 base, the J end by 4 bases, with 5 bases between.

There are many counts of this clonotype. The chain uses TRBV12-3 or TRBV12-4 and TRBJ2-2; D remains ambiguous. The germline V and J ends were trimmed by 1 base and 7 bases, with 10 bases remaining between them. The CDR3 runs to 14 residues. CDR3 sequence reads: CASSLGSSYGELFF. The CDR3 DNA is TGTGCCAGCAGTTTAGGGTCCTCGTACGGGGAGCTGTTTTTT.